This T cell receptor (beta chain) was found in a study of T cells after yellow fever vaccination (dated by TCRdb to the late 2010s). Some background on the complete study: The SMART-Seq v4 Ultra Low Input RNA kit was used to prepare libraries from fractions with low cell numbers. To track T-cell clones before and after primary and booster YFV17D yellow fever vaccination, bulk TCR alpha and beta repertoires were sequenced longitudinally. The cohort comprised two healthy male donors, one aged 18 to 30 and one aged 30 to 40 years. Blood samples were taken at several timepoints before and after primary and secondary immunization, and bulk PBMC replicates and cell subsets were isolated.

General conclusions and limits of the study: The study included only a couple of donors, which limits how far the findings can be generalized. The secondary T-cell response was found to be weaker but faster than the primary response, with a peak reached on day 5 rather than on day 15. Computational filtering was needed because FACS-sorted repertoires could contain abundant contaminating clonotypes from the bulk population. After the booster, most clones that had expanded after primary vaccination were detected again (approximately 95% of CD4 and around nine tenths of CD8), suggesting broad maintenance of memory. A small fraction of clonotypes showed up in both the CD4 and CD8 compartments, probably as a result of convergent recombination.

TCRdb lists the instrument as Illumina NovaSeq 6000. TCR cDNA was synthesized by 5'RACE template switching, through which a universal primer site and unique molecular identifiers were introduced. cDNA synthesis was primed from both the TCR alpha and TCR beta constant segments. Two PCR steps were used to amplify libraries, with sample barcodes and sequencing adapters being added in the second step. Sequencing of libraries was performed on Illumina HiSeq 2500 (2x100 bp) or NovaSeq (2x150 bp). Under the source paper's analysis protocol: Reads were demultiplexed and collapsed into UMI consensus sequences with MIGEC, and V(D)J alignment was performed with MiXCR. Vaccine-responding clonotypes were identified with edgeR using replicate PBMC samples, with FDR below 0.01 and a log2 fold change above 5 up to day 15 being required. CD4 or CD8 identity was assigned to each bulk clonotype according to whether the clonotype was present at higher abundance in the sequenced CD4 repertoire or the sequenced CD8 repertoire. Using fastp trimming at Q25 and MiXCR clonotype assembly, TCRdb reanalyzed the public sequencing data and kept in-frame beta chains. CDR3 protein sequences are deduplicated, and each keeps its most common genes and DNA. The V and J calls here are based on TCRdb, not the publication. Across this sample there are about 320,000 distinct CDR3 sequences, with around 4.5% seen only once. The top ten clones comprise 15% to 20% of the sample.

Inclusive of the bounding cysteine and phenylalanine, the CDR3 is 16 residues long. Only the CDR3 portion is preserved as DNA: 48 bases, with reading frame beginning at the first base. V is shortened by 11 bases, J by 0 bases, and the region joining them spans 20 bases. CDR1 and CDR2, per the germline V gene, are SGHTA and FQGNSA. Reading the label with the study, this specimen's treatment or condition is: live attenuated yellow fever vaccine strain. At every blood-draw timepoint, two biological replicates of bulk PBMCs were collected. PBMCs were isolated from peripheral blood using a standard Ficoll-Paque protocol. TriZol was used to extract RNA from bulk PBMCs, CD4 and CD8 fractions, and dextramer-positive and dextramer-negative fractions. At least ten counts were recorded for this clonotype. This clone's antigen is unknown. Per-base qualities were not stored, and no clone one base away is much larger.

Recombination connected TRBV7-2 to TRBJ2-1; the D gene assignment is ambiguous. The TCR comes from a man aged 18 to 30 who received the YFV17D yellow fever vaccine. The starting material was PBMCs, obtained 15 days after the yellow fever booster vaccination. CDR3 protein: CASGTLGLSSYNEQFF. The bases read TGTGCCTCCGGTACCTTGGGCCTGAGCTCCTACAATGAGCAGTTCTTC.